This T cell receptor beta chain stems from a study of T cell responses to AZD1222 COVID-19 vaccine. This CDR3 is built from 17 residues. Trimming left V 5 bases short and J 6 bases short, with 23 bases between. In germline, CDR1 is LNHDA, CDR2 SQIVND (reference sequence). Method: immunoSEQ multiplex PCR; TCRdb's copy keeps in-frame clones and lacks some. The table shows 95,000 to 120,000 clones, with 89% occurring only once. The rearrangement uses TRBV19 and TRBJ1-5, with D perhaps TRBD1 (5 bases). The sequence was obtained from an adult in good health. Sequencing was performed on peripheral blood, taken on day 0 of MenACWY control vaccination. The CDR3 bases are TGTGCCAGTAGTGCCCCCGGACAAAGGGGAACCGGTCAGCCCCAGCATTTT. The encoded protein is CASSAPGQRGTGQPQHF. Using reference TRBV19 and TRBJ1-5 for the parts outside the CDR3, the full variable domain is DGGITQSPKYLFRKEGQNVTLSCEQNLNHDAMYWYRQDPGQGLRLIYYSQIVNDFQKGDIAEGYSVSREKKESFPLTVTSAQKNPTAFYLCASSAPGQRGTGQPQHFGDGTRLSIL.